This T cell receptor (beta chain) comes out of a study of T cells of healthy individuals. This clonotype has more than one count but fewer than ten. TCRdb called the 5' RACE reads again in MiXCR, with one record for every CDR3 protein. The data hold 63,000 or so distinct CDR3 sequences, with roughly 17% observed a single time. This CDR3 region has 14 residues. V lost 1 base to trimming and J lost 4 bases, with 7 bases between them. Germline V gives CDR1 MGHRA, CDR2 YSYEKL. The chain is built from TRBV4-1 and TRBJ2-2; D unclear. The TCR originated in a human donor in good health. Here the CDR3 DNA reads TGCGCCAGCAGCCAAGTGGGTGGCACCGGGGAGCTGTTTTTT. Translating gives CASSQVGGTGELFF.